These 12 T cell receptor beta chains share one sample of origin, sequenced in a study of T-cell memory formation after mild COVID-19. One entry per CDR3 protein results from TCRdb running MiXCR on the 5' RACE reads. Of more than 150,000 distinct CDR3 sequences in the sample, around a tenth were seen once. Sequences were obtained from PBMCs or a T cell subset sorted from them (not recorded which). The receptor set was obtained from a man between 18 and 35 years old who had mild COVID-19 (a few samples of this study predate the infection). Cell type and time point are not known.

This clonotype was detected many times. The chain links TRBV7-3 to TRBJ2-5; TRBD2 agrees at 8 bases. The CDR3 runs 14 residues. The V gene's germline CDR1 is SGHTA and CDR2 FQGTGA. The J segment lost 5 bases and the V segment lost 3 bases, leaving 5 bases of the junction unmatched. Here the CDR3 reads CASSFQGLGETQYF. As DNA, the CDR3 is TGTGCCAGCAGCTTCCAGGGACTAGGGGAGACCCAGTACTTC.

This clonotype has just a few counts. The gene calls are TRBV5-1 and TRBJ1-5; perhaps TRBD1 as D (6 bases). The CDR3 sequence is 13 residues long. In germline, CDR1 is SGHRS, CDR2 YFSETQ. V shed 0 bases and J shed 7 bases, with 8 bases lying between them. The CDR3: CASSLARGQPQHF. The CDR3 region has the DNA TGCGCCAGCAGCTTGGCCAGGGGACAGCCCCAGCATTTT.

The gene calls are TRBV2 and TRBJ2-7, with D uncertain. Germline lookup yields CDR1 SNHLY and CDR2 FYNNEI. V lost 0 bases, J lost 4 bases, and 7 bases lay in between. This CDR3 has 13 amino acids. DNA of the CDR3: TGTGCCAGCAGTGAAGCACCCCGGTACGAGCAGTACGTC. Translated: CASSEAPRYEQYV.

This clonotype was counted only a few times. V gene TRBV20-1 combines with J gene TRBJ2-2, with D tentatively TRBD2 (5 bases). The CDR3 consists of 15 residues. V lost 6 bases and J lost 1, with 15 bases in between. Germline values: CDR1 DFQATT, CDR2 SNEGSKA (reference sequence). The CDR3 region has the DNA TGCAGTGCCCTCGGACTCACTAAGAACACCGGGGAGCTGTTTTTT. Translation: CSALGLTKNTGELFF.

This clonotype was recorded many times. At one boundary the junction diverges from the germline segment, which might be a read error. This chain links TRBV5-1 with TRBJ2-3; tentatively, D is TRBD1 or TRBD2 (6 bases each). The germline gives CDR1 SGHRS, CDR2 YFSETQ. The CDR3 has 13 residues. This CDR3 is CASSLVGGDTQYF. Here the CDR3 DNA reads TGTGCCAGCAGCTTAGTGGGGGGCGATACGCAGTATTTT.

This chain's CDR3 is CASSPDHNSPGRYGYTF. The CDR3, as DNA: TGTGCCAGCTCACCCGACCATAACAGTCCGGGGCGCTATGGCTACACCTTC. The chain employs TRBV18 and TRBJ1-2; tentative D call: TRBD1 (5 bases). Trimming cost V 3 bases and J 4 bases, with 21 bases left between them. CDR3 size: 17 residues. In germline, CDR1 is KGHSH, CDR2 LQKENI.

This clonotype was recorded a few times. The rearrangement uses TRBV7-2 and TRBJ1-1; D unclear. V lost 6 bases, J lost 1 base, and 15 bases lay in between. Germline CDR1 is SGHTA and CDR2 is FQGNSA. The CDR3 is 15 residues long. As DNA, the CDR3 is TGTGCCAGCAGACCGGCGGACGGCCGGAACACTGAAGCTTTCTTT. It translates to CASRPADGRNTEAFF. The full variable domain, completed using reference TRBV7-2 and TRBJ1-1, is GAGVSQSPSNKVTEKGKDVELRCDPISGHTALYWYRQSLGQGLEFLIYFQGNSAPDKSGLPSDRFSAERTGGSVSTLTIQRTQQEDSAVYLCASRPADGRNTEAFFGQGTRLTVV.

This clonotype came up a few times. The chain employs TRBV5-1 and TRBJ1-2; 7 bases agree with TRBD1. This CDR3 is 14 amino acids long. Germline CDR1 reads SGHRS; CDR2 reads YFSETQ. V shed 7 bases, J shed 5 bases, and the junction held 11 bases outside the gene matches. CDR3 bases: TGCGCCAGCGCTGCGAGGGGGCGCGAGTATGGCTACACCTTC. The encoded protein is CASAARGREYGYTF.

This clonotype has more than one count but fewer than ten. The chain joins TRBV6-2 or TRBV6-3 to TRBJ1-2; D unclear. The CDR3 length is 11 residues. Trimming shortened V by 5 bases and J by 4 bases, and 5 bases separated the two germline ends. Per germline, CDR1 MNHEY and CDR2 SVGEGT. CDR3 residues: CASSTLYGYTF. CDR3 DNA: TGTGCCAGCAGTACACTCTATGGCTACACCTTC.

Points on this clonotype: Germline and junction disagree at one end, which may indicate a read error. The chain uses TRBV10-3 and TRBJ2-7; 8 bases align to TRBD1. Per germline, CDR1 ENHRY and CDR2 SYGVKD. This CDR3 is 16 amino acids long. CDR3 in DNA: TGTGCCATCAGTGATAGGACAGGGCCCTTAAACTACGGGCAGTACTTC. The encoded protein is CAISDRTGPLNYGQYF.

V gene TRBV7-9 combines with J gene TRBJ1-5; D is unclear. The germline V gene has CDR1 SEHNR and CDR2 FQNEAQ (reference sequence). The V and J ends lost 5 bases and 0 bases respectively, with 11 bases between them. The CDR3 has 15 amino acids. The CDR3 DNA is TGTGCCAGCAGCCCAGGTGCGCATAGCAATCAGCCCCAGCATTTT. Residues: CASSPGAHSNQPQHF.

This clonotype came up a few times. The genes are TRBV6-2 or TRBV6-3 and TRBJ1-6; D is ambiguous. The CDR3 totals 11 residues. Deletions cut 10 bases from V and 14 bases from J, with 15 bases between. Germline CDR1 and CDR2: MNHEY and SVGEGT. The DNA of the CDR3 is TGTGCCACCCCGACCTCCGCCACCCTCCACTTT. This translates into CATPTSATLHF.